This T cell receptor (beta chain) was identified during a study of response to subunit inactivated influenza vaccine. Details on this clonotype: What it binds is unknown.

Study outcomes and limitations: The authors suggested that few new T cells are recruited per seasonal influenza vaccination.

From the RT-PCR reads, TCRdb called clonotypes with MiXCR, one entry per CDR3 protein. Of approximately 700,000 distinct CDR3 sequences detected, 15% to 18% appear once; the ten largest clones hold 11%. V lost 8 bases to trimming and J lost 2 bases, with 13 bases between them. Germline V gene sequence: CDR1 SNHLY, CDR2 FYNNEI. CDR3 length equals 13 residues. The sequencing used PBMCs from blood, collected roughly 12 days after vaccination. The TCR originated in a man aged 45-65 years who received an inactivated influenza vaccine. V usage is TRBV2 and J usage is TRBJ2-7; no definite D call. In nucleotides, the CDR3 is TGTGCCAGCCCACGAGCAGTTACCTACGAGCAGTACTTC. This gives the protein CASPRAVTYEQYF.